This TCR beta chain was recorded in a study of blood T cells in healthy people across ages. Total RNA was extracted at no less than 6 micrograms per sample. Study-wide results and caveats: Comparison with aged donors showed that long-lived donors had more naive CD4+ cells and higher diversity.

The count of this clonotype is one. Its target is unknown. Mismatch with germline at one junction end may stem from a read error. A sample-barcoded 5' primer and a J-beta primer mix were used in a second PCR of about 7 to 12 cycles. TCRdb re-called the 5' RACE reads through MiXCR, storing one row per CDR3 protein. The sample includes 800,000 to 950,000 distinct CDR3 sequences, 35% to 40% seen only once; the top ten take roughly 13%. The clonotype comes from a man aged 18 to 29 in good health. Sequenced material: blood.

In nucleotides, the CDR3 is TGCACCAGCAGCCAAGATCGGATAAAGGGCCCTCCTAACTATGGCTACACCTTC. It yields the protein CTSSQDRIKGPPNYGYTF. The chain links TRBV4-3 to TRBJ1-2; D gene ambiguous. The CDR3 runs to 18 residues. Germline V gives CDR1 LGHNA, CDR2 YSLEER.